This T cell receptor (beta chain) was found in a study of shared clonotypes between healthy human individuals. CDR3 size: 15 residues. V gave up 3 bases and J gave up 1 base, with 12 bases separating them. CDR1 SGHTA and CDR2 FQGTGA come from the germline V gene. Clones were sequenced by immunoSEQ multiplex PCR, and TCRdb holds only the in-frame ones, with some missing. The sample lists approximately 2,300,000 clones; roughly 92% were seen once. CD45RA-negative memory and CD45RA+ naive subsets were split from the CD4+ cells. The source material was naive CD4+ T cells from PBMCs. Sample subset: CD45RA+ positively selected. The rearrangement links TRBV7-3 to TRBJ1-2; TRBD1 is a possible D gene (6 bases). This receptor was obtained from a man aged 18-30 years in good health. Some clones in this sample may be carry-over from other donors' samples. The CDR3 bases are TGTGCCAGCAGCTTGAGGACAGTCCTTAACTATGGCTACACCTTC. This gives the protein CASSLRTVLNYGYTF.